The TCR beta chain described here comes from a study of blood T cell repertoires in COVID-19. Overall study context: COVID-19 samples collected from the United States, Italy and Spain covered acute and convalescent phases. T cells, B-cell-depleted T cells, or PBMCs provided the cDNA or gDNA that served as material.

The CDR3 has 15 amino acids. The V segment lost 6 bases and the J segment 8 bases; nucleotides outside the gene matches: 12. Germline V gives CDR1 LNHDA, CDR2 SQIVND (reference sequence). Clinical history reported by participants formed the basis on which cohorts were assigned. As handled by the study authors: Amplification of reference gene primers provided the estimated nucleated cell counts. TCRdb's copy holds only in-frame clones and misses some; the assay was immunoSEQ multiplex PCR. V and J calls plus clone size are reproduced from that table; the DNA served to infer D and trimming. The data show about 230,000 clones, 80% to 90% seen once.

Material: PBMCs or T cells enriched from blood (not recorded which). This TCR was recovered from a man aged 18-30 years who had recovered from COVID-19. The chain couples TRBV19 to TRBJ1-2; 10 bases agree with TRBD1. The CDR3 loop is CASSTKTGGAWGYTF. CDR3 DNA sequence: TGTGCCAGTAGCACAAAGACAGGGGGCGCGTGGGGCTACACCTTC. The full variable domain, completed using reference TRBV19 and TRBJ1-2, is DGGITQSPKYLFRKEGQNVTLSCEQNLNHDAMYWYRQDPGQGLRLIYYSQIVNDFQKGDIAEGYSVSREKKESFPLTVTSAQKNPTAFYLCASSTKTGGAWGYTFGSGTRLTVV.